Shown below are 4 T cell receptor beta chains from a single sample sequenced in a study of T cells in Graves' hyperthyroidism and ophthalmopathy. RNA transcripts served as the template for amplifying TCR beta CDR3 regions. Initially, a first-round RT-PCR of the TCR CDR3 employed the HTBI primer set. TCRdb reprocessed the multiplex PCR reads via MiXCR and lists one record per CDR3 protein. The sample lists some 270,000 distinct CDR3 sequences, around 25% seen once, with roughly 32% in the top ten. The sample consisted of blood. The source is a woman in her forties with Graves' ophthalmopathy.

The chain employs TRBV12-3 or TRBV12-4 and TRBJ1-2; a weak D match, TRBD1 (6 bases). The germline V and J ends were trimmed by 5 bases and 2 bases, with 9 bases remaining between them. The CDR3 spans 13 residues. The CDR3 sequence is CASSRQANYGYTF. The CDR3, as DNA: TGTGCCAGCAGTCGACAGGCGAACTATGGCTACACCTTC.

For this clonotype: The junction and the germline gene differ at one end; a read error may be behind it. V usage is TRBV30 and J usage is TRBJ1-2; D possibly corresponds to TRBD1 (6 bases). Germline CDR1 and CDR2: GTSNPN and SVGIG (reference sequence). The CDR3 loop spans 14 amino acids. The CDR3 reads CAGSRLTGQQGYTF. In DNA form, the CDR3 reads TGTGCCGGGAGCAGACTCACAGGGCAACAAGGCTACACCTTC.

In its sample, this clonotype was seen many times. The chain joins TRBV6-5 to TRBJ2-2; D could derive from TRBD1 or TRBD2 (5 bases each). The CDR3 contains 15 residues. Trimming took 5 bases from V and 9 from J, leaving 19 bases between them. The germline CDR1 and CDR2 sequences are MNHEY and SVGAGI. The CDR3 bases are TGTGCCAGCAGTCTGGGAGCGGATAGGGACCGGGAGCTGTTTTTT. The encoded protein is CASSLGADRDRELFF.

This clonotype was observed a handful of times. The chain joins TRBV24-1 to TRBJ1-1, with TRBD1 identical over 8 bases. Germline assignment: CDR1 KGHDR and CDR2 SFDVKD. Trimming removed 9 bases from V and 1 base from J; junction bases left unmatched: 15. The CDR3 is made up of 17 amino acids. CDR3 in amino acids: CATPSRTGSLKNTEAFF. CDR3 nucleotides: TGTGCCACCCCGTCGAGGACAGGGTCTTTGAAGAACACTGAAGCTTTCTTT.